A selection of T cell receptor beta chains follows, all from one sample in a study of T-cell reconstitution after alpha-beta-depleted transplantation in children. TCRdb re-derived calls from the PCR reads in MiXCR, one entry per CDR3 protein. The sample comprises about half a million distinct CDR3 sequences, around 12% of which are singletons, and around 5.8% rests with the top ten. The sequencing used PBMCs from the stem cell graft donor, collected from the stem cell graft. The source is a human donor who donated a stem cell graft to a child with combined immunodeficiency. CDR3s include the opening cysteine and the closing phenylalanine or tryptophan. Each record gives: clone size, J gene, V gene, CDR3 protein. Expanded clones are given a class, and other clones once, few, many or no size at all.

abundance: once
j_gene: TRBJ1-2
v_gene: TRBV12-3/TRBV12-4
CDR3aa: CASSFLRLNYGYTF

abundance: -
j_gene: TRBJ2-7
v_gene: TRBV20-1
CDR3aa: CSARDVGTGSSYEQYF

abundance: -
j_gene: TRBJ2-1
v_gene: TRBV19
CDR3aa: CASSIKGNEQFF

abundance: -
j_gene: TRBJ1-3
v_gene: TRBV4-1
CDR3aa: CASSRWFLSGNTIYF

abundance: few
j_gene: TRBJ2-7
v_gene: TRBV20-1
CDR3aa: CSARQGSYEQYF

abundance: few
j_gene: TRBJ1-2
v_gene: TRBV4-3
CDR3aa: CASRQRVDGYYGYTF

abundance: few
j_gene: TRBJ2-2
v_gene: TRBV30
CDR3aa: CAWSAGPNTGELFF

abundance: many
j_gene: TRBJ1-4
v_gene: TRBV2
CDR3aa: CASSVSGEGYEKLFF

abundance: -
j_gene: TRBJ2-3
v_gene: TRBV24-1
CDR3aa: CATTRGGNSGGPTDTQYF

abundance: many
j_gene: TRBJ2-3
v_gene: TRBV12-3/TRBV12-4
CDR3aa: CASRTQGQEKSQYF

abundance: -
j_gene: TRBJ2-7
v_gene: TRBV7-9
CDR3aa: CASMLEGNSYEQYF

abundance: many
j_gene: TRBJ2-2
v_gene: TRBV27
CDR3aa: CASSLGGWYTGELFF

abundance: few
j_gene: TRBJ1-1
v_gene: TRBV4-3
CDR3aa: CASSHRTENTEAFF

abundance: -
j_gene: TRBJ2-3
v_gene: TRBV11-2
CDR3aa: CASSLRLAGALSTDTQYF

abundance: few
j_gene: TRBJ1-2
v_gene: TRBV6-2/TRBV6-3
CDR3aa: CASSYPGYTF

abundance: few
j_gene: TRBJ2-7
v_gene: TRBV29-1
CDR3aa: CSVDTGSGYEQYF

abundance: -
j_gene: TRBJ2-2
v_gene: TRBV24-1
CDR3aa: CATRRGTANTGELFF

abundance: -
j_gene: TRBJ1-2
v_gene: TRBV19
CDR3aa: CASSMGTGYGYTF

abundance: -
j_gene: TRBJ2-1
v_gene: TRBV28
CDR3aa: CASTPGQYNEQFF

abundance: -
j_gene: TRBJ1-5
v_gene: TRBV4-2
CDR3aa: CASSRQGSHQPQHF

abundance: -
j_gene: TRBJ2-1
v_gene: TRBV11-3
CDR3aa: CASSLDQVREQFF

abundance: few
j_gene: TRBJ2-4
v_gene: TRBV28
CDR3aa: CASRVTLAEVPRNIQYF

abundance: -
j_gene: TRBJ2-5
v_gene: TRBV19
CDR3aa: CASTNPAAGDETQYF

abundance: few
j_gene: TRBJ1-1
v_gene: TRBV7-9
CDR3aa: CASSRGQNTEAFF

abundance: -
j_gene: TRBJ2-1
v_gene: TRBV6-2/TRBV6-3
CDR3aa: CASSALAGEQFF

abundance: few
j_gene: TRBJ2-3
v_gene: TRBV7-3
CDR3aa: CASSLLGLAGTDTQYF

abundance: many
j_gene: TRBJ2-2
v_gene: TRBV20-1
CDR3aa: CSARSQKNLNTGELFF

abundance: few
j_gene: TRBJ2-5
v_gene: TRBV20-1
CDR3aa: CSARDLGPGETQYF

abundance: few
j_gene: TRBJ2-5
v_gene: TRBV2
CDR3aa: CASSERSPGGTQYF

abundance: -
j_gene: TRBJ2-1
v_gene: TRBV12-3/TRBV12-4
CDR3aa: CASSDLGTSGSNEQFF

abundance: -
j_gene: TRBJ1-6
v_gene: TRBV19
CDR3aa: CASAGQDGQNSPLHF

abundance: many
j_gene: TRBJ2-1
v_gene: TRBV5-6
CDR3aa: CASSSTSGSHYNEQFF

abundance: -
j_gene: TRBJ2-2
v_gene: TRBV12-3/TRBV12-4
CDR3aa: CASSPGTFPGELFF